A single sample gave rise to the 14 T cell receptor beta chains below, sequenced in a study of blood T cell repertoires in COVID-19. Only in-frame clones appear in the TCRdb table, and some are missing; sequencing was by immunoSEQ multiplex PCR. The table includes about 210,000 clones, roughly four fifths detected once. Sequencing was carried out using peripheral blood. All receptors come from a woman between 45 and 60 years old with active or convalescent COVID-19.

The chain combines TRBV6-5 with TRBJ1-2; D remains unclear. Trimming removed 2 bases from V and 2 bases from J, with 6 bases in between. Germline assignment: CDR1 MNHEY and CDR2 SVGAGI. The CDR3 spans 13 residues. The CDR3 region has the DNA TGTGCCAGCAGTTACGTGGGCAACTATGGCTACACCTTC. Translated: CASSYVGNYGYTF.

This CDR3 is CASSLYGTTDTQYF. The CDR3 DNA follows: TGTGCCAGCAGCTTATATGGGACTACAGATACGCAGTATTTT. The chain combines TRBV11-2 with TRBJ2-3, with TRBD2 as a possible D gene (6 bases). This CDR3 has 14 amino acids. The V end lost 2 bases, the J end lost 3 bases, and 9 bases lay between the germline ends. Germline V gene sequence: CDR1 SGHAT, CDR2 FQNNGV.

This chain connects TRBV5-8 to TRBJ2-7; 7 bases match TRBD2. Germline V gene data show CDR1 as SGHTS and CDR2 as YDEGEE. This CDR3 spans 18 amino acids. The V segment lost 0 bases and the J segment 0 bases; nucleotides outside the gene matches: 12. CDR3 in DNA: TGTGCCAGCAGCTTGGGTCGGCCGGCGGGGGTCATCTCCTACGAGCAGTACGTC. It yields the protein CASSLGRPAGVISYEQYV.

CDR3 sequence (DNA): TGTGCCAGCAGCCTTATGCGGCTGGTGAACACTGAAGCTTTCTTT. Its translation is CASSLMRLVNTEAFF. The genes are TRBV28 and TRBJ1-1, with no clear D. In germline, CDR1 is MDHEN, CDR2 SYDVKM. V was clipped by 6 bases and J by 0 bases, with 14 bases between them. This CDR3 has 15 residues.

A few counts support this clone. In nucleotides, the CDR3 is TGTGCCAGCTCACCAGAACGGAGGGGTCAGAGCAATCAGCCCCAGCATTTT. It translates to CASSPERRGQSNQPQHF. The chain links TRBV18 to TRBJ1-5; D is possibly TRBD1 (5 bases). CDR1 and CDR2 from the germline V gene are KGHSH and LQKENI. This CDR3 is 17 amino acids long. The V and J ends lost 2 bases and 1 base respectively, with 15 bases between them. Drawing the rest from reference TRBV18 and TRBJ1-5, the complete variable domain is NAGVMQNPRHLVRRRGQEARLRCSPMKGHSHVYWYRQLPEEGLKFMVYLQKENIIDESGMPKERFSAEFPKEGPSILRIQQVVRGDSAAYFCASSPERRGQSNQPQHFGDGTRLSIL.

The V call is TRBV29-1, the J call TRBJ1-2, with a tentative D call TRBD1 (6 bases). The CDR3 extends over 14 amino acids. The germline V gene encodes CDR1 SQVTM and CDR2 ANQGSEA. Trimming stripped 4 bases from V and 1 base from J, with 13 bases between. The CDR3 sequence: CSVGAGDYNYGYTF. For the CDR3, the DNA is TGCAGCGTTGGAGCAGGGGACTATAACTATGGCTACACCTTC.

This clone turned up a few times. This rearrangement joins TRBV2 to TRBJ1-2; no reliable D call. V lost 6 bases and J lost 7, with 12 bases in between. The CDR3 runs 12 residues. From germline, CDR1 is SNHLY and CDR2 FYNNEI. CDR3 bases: TGTGCCAGCAGGAGGGATGGGAGTGGCTACACCTTC. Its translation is CASRRDGSGYTF.

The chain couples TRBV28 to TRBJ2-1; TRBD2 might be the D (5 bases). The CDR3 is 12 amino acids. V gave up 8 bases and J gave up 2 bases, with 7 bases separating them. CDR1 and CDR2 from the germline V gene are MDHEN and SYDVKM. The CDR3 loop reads CASLAPYNEQFF. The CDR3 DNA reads TGTGCCAGCCTAGCACCCTACAATGAGCAGTTCTTC.

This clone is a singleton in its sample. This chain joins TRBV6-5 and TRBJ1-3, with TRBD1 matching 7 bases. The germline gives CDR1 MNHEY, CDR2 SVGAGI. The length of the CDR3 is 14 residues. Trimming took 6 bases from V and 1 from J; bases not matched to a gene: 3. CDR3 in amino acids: CASSLQGSGNTIYF. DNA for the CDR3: TGTGCCAGCAGCCTACAGGGGTCTGGAAACACCATATATTTT.

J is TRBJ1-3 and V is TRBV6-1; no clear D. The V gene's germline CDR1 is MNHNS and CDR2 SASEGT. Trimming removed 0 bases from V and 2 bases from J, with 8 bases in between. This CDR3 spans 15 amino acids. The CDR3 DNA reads TGTGCCAGCAGTGAAGCGCCAGGAACTGGAAACACCATATATTTT. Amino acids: CASSEAPGTGNTIYF.

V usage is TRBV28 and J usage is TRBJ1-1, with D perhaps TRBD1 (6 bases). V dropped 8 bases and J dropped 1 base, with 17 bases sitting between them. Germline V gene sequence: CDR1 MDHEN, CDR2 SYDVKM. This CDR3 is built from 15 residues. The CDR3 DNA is TGTGCCAGCTGTGTTGGGGGGGGGCCGAACACTGAAGCTTTCTTT. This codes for CASCVGGGPNTEAFF.

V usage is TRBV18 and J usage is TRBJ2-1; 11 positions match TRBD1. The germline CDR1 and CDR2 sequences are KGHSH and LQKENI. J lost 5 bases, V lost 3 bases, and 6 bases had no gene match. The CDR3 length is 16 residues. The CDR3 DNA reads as TGTGCCAGCTCACCCCGGGACAGGGGGTCTCACAATGAGCAGTTCTTC. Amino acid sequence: CASSPRDRGSHNEQFF.

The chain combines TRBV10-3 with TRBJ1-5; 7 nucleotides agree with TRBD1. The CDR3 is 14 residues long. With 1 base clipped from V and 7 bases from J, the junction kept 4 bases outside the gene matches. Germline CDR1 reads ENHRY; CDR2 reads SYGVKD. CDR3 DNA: TGTGCCATCAGTGAGTTCACACAGGGGCAGCCCCAGCATTTT. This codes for CAISEFTQGQPQHF.

In DNA, the CDR3 is TGTGCCAGCTCACCAGTCGCACAGGGTGCCACCGGGGAGCTGTTTTTT. Translated: CASSPVAQGATGELFF. The chain joins TRBV18 to TRBJ2-2, with D possibly TRBD1 on 6 matching bases. The V and J ends lost 2 bases and 4 bases respectively, with 14 bases between them. The CDR3 has 16 residues. In germline, CDR1 is KGHSH, CDR2 LQKENI.